This T cell receptor beta chain was observed in a study of T cell clonality in common variable immunodeficiency. This clone was seen ten or more times. The read halts 3 residues ahead of the CDR3 end, with the missing end drawn from the germline J gene. Libraries were prepared by immunoSEQ multiplex PCR; TCRdb keeps only in-frame clonotypes and omits some of them. Recorded here are roughly 30,000 clones, none singletons. Between the trimmed V and J ends, which lost 0 bases and 3 bases, there was a span of 9 bases. The CDR3 is made up of 14 amino acids. Germline CDR1 and CDR2: GTSNPN and SVGIG (reference sequence).

The V gene is TRBV30, the J gene TRBJ2-1, with D hard to call. The sequence came from a person between 18 and 75 years old in good health. Sequencing was carried out using peripheral blood mononuclear cells. The sequenced CDR3 bases are TGTGCCTGGAGTGTACTTCTAGACTACAATGAG. Its translation is CAWSVLLDYNE. The CDR3, in full, reads CAWSVLLDYNEQFF.